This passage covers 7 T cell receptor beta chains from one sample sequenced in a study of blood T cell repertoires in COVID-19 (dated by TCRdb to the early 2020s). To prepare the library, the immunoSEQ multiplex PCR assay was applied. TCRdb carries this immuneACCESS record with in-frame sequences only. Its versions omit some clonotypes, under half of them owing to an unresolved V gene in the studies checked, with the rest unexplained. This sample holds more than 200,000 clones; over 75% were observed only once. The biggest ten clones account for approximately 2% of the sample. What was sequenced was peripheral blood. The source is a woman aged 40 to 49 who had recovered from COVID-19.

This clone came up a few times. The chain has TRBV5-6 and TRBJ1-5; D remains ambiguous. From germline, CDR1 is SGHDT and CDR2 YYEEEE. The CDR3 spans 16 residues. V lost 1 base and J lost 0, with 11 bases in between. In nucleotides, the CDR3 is TGTGCCAGCAGCTTGAACTTCGGGGATAGCAATCAGCCCCAGCATTTT. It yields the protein CASSLNFGDSNQPQHF.

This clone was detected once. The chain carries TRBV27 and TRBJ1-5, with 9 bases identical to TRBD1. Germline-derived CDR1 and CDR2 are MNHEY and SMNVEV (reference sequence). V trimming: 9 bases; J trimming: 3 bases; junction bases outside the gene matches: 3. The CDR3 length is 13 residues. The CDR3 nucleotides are TGTGCCAGTAGGGACAGGGTCAATCAGCCCCAGCATTTT. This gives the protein CASRDRVNQPQHF.

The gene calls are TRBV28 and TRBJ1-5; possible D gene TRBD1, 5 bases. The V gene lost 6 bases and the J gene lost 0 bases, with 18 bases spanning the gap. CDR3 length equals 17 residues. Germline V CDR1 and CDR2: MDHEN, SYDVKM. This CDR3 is CASRVLGGGYSNQPQHF. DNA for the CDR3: TGTGCCAGCAGGGTCCTCGGGGGGGGGTATAGCAATCAGCCCCAGCATTTT.

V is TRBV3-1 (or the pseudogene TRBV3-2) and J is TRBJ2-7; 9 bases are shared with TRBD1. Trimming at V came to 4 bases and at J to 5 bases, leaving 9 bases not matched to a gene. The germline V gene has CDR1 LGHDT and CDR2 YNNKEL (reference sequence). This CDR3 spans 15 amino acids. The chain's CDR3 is CASSRKDRGLNEQYF. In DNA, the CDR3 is TGTGCCAGCAGCCGTAAGGACAGGGGTTTGAACGAGCAGTACTTC.

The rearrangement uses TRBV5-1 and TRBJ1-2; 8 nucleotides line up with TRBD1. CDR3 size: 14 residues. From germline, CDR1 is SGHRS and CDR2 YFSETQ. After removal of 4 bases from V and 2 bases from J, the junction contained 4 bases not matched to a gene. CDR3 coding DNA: TGCGCCAGCAGCCGGGACAGGTTAAACTATGGCTACACCTTC. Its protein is CASSRDRLNYGYTF.

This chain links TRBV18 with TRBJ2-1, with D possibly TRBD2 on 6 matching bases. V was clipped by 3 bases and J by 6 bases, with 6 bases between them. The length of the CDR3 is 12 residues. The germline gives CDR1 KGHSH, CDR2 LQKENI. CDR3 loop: CASSPGLNEQFF. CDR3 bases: TGTGCCAGCTCACCGGGACTCAATGAGCAGTTCTTC.

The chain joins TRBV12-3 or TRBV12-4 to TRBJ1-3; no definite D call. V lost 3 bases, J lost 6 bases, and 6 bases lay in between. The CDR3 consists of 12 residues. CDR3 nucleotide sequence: TGTGCCAGCAGTTTTTATCTAAACACCATATATTTT. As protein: CASSFYLNTIYF.